One sample yielded the 20 T cell receptor beta chains listed below, sequenced in a study of identical twins. In TCRdb, the 5' RACE reads were re-called with MiXCR into one record per CDR3 protein. Among around 470,000 distinct CDR3 sequences, approximately 15% were seen once, and the ten largest hold about 0.52%. Separately, the same data were catalogued under a study of yellow fever vaccine responses in identical twins.

Sequenced input: CD4+ T cells sorted from blood. These receptor sequences come from a woman between 18 and 29 years old in good health.

This clonotype was picked up a small number of times. The chain employs TRBV20-1 and TRBJ2-1, with TRBD2 as a possible D gene (6 bases). V was shortened by 1 base and J by 0 bases, with 13 bases between the two germline ends. CDR1 is DFQATT and CDR2 is SNEGSKA in the germline V gene (reference sequence). The CDR3 is 16 residues long. DNA for the CDR3: TGCAGTGCTAGAGTAAGGACCGGGGGCTCCTACAATGAGCAGTTCTTC. Protein product: CSARVRTGGSYNEQFF.

The gene calls are TRBV5-1 and TRBJ1-1, with 9 bases that match TRBD1. This CDR3 has 15 amino acids. Germline V lookup: CDR1 SGHRS, CDR2 YFSETQ. V shed 4 bases and J 0 bases; nucleotides not matched to a gene: 4. CDR3 residues: CASSIYRGLNTEAFF. CDR3 nucleotides: TGCGCCAGCAGCATATACAGGGGGCTGAACACTGAAGCTTTCTTT.

The rearrangement links TRBV6-4 to TRBJ2-3, with 10 bases fitting TRBD2. V gave up 6 bases and J gave up 5 bases; unmatched junction bases: 11. This CDR3 is 16 amino acids long. The V gene's germline CDR1 is MRHNA and CDR2 SNTAGT. CDR3 in amino acids: CASSPLSGGEIDTQYF. The CDR3 coding sequence is TGTGCCAGCAGCCCACTGAGCGGGGGGGAAATAGATACGCAGTATTTT.

This clonotype showed up just a few times. The V call is TRBV10-2, the J call TRBJ2-3; 8 nucleotides match TRBD2. Germline loops: CDR1 WSHSY, CDR2 SAAADI. The CDR3 totals 15 residues. Losses at the gene ends were 2 bases for V and 7 bases for J; bases not matched to a gene: 8. This chain's CDR3 is CASSEPGGPIHTQYF. In nucleotides, the CDR3 is TGCGCCAGCAGTGAGCCGGGGGGGCCAATCCATACGCAGTATTTT.

The chain employs TRBV11-1 and TRBJ2-5, with 12 bases fitting TRBD2. Germline-derived CDR1 and CDR2 are SGHAT and FQDESV (reference sequence). The V gene end was trimmed by 3 bases and the J gene end by 0 bases; junction bases not matched to a gene: 8. CDR3 length equals 18 residues. This CDR3 is CASSFGLAGIEYQETQYF. The CDR3, as DNA: TGTGCCAGCAGCTTCGGACTAGCGGGGATTGAGTACCAAGAGACCCAGTACTTC.

This chain uses TRBV9 with TRBJ2-1; 12 bases align to TRBD2. Germline lookup yields CDR1 SGDLS and CDR2 YYNGEE. Trimming cost V 3 bases and J 8 bases; bases outside gene matches: 6. The CDR3 length is 15 residues. The CDR3 is CASSATSGSNHEQFF. The CDR3 coding sequence is TGTGCCAGCAGCGCGACTAGCGGGAGTAACCATGAGCAGTTCTTC.

V usage is TRBV27 and J usage is TRBJ1-6; D may be TRBD1 (6 bases). V was cut by 0 bases and J by 7 bases, with 16 bases left in between. Germline V gene lookup returns CDR1 MNHEY and CDR2 SMNVEV (reference sequence). The CDR3 has 17 residues. The CDR3 loop is CASSLSYADRLNSPLHF. In DNA, the CDR3 is TGTGCCAGCAGTTTATCGTACGCGGACAGATTAAATTCACCCCTCCACTTT.

In its sample, this clonotype was seen a few times. V gene TRBV28 combines with J gene TRBJ2-3; 8 nucleotides line up with TRBD1. In germline, CDR1 is MDHEN, CDR2 SYDVKM. CDR3 length: 14 residues. Trimming removed 4 bases from V and 2 bases from J; junction bases left unmatched: 2. This chain's CDR3 is CASSWDRNTDTQYF. CDR3 DNA: TGTGCCAGCAGTTGGGACAGGAACACAGATACGCAGTATTTT. The full variable domain, completed using reference TRBV28 and TRBJ2-3, is DVKVTQSSRYLVKRTGEKVFLECVQDMDHENMFWYRQDPGLGLRLIYFSYDVKMKEKGDIPEGYSVSREKKERFSLILESASTNQTSMYLCASSWDRNTDTQYFGPGTRLTVL.

In its sample, this clonotype was seen many times. The chain carries TRBV18 and TRBJ1-2; D is unresolved. CDR1 is KGHSH and CDR2 is LQKENI in the germline V gene. Trimming took off 2 bases at V and 5 bases at J, with 9 bases between the two ends. This CDR3 is built from 13 residues. CDR3 DNA: TGTGCCAGCTCACCAGCCCTAGATTATGGCTACACCTTC. It translates to CASSPALDYGYTF.

This clonotype was found many times. The V gene is TRBV5-1, the J gene TRBJ2-3; 11 bases map to TRBD2. The CDR3 loop spans 14 amino acids. The germline gives CDR1 SGHRS, CDR2 YFSETQ. V shed 4 bases and J 8 bases; nucleotides not matched to a gene: 6. The CDR3 DNA reads as TGCGCCAGCAGCACAGCGGGACTAGCGGCTACGCAGTATTTT. Translated: CASSTAGLAATQYF.

This clonotype was detected ten times or more. This chain connects TRBV28 to TRBJ2-2, with 7 bases lining up with TRBD2. V shed 6 bases and J 3 bases; nucleotides not matched to a gene: 4. The CDR3 is 14 residues long. Germline lookup yields CDR1 MDHEN and CDR2 SYDVKM. The chain's CDR3 is CASRAGEDTGELFF. The CDR3 nucleotides read TGTGCCAGCAGGGCGGGGGAGGACACCGGGGAGCTGTTTTTT.

Regarding this clonotype: At one of its ends the junction is not consistent with the germline gene, which may arise from a read error. The J gene is TRBJ1-4, the V gene TRBV10-3; D may be TRBD1 (5 bases). This CDR3 has 13 residues. Germline V gene data show CDR1 as ENHRY and CDR2 as SYGVKD. CDR3 in DNA: TGTGCCACCAGTCGGGACGAAGATGTTCAACTGTTTTTT. Amino acid sequence: CATSRDEDVQLFF.

This clonotype was seen repeatedly, ten times or more. V usage is TRBV12-3 or TRBV12-4 and J usage is TRBJ1-5; 9 bases agree with TRBD1. J was trimmed by 3 bases and V by 6 bases; bases with no gene match: 12. The CDR3 is made up of 17 amino acids. For the CDR3, the DNA is TGTGCCAGCAGCACCGGGACAGGGATGTTAAACAATCAGCCCCAGCATTTT. Protein sequence: CASSTGTGMLNNQPQHF.

There are a few counts of this clonotype. The rearrangement links TRBV14 to TRBJ2-1; D not certain. Germline V gene data show CDR1 as SGHDN and CDR2 as FVKESK. Trimming removed 0 bases at V and 9 bases at J, with 12 bases between. The CDR3 runs 14 residues. The CDR3 is CASSQDRPLGEQFF. CDR3 in DNA: TGTGCCAGCAGCCAAGATCGTCCTTTGGGTGAGCAGTTCTTC.

On this clonotype: Being one base from a much bigger clone, this may be a read error. This CDR3 fails to terminate in the conserved phenylalanine or tryptophan, so it likely reflects a read error. This chain joins TRBV5-5 and TRBJ2-2; 7 bases are shared with TRBD1. This CDR3 is built from 13 residues. The trim removed 7 bases at V and 7 bases at J, leaving 7 bases unmatched. CDR1 is SGHKS and CDR2 is YYEKEE in the germline V gene (reference sequence). The CDR3 is CASSTGVNGELFL. The CDR3 nucleotides read TGTGCCAGCTCCACAGGGGTGAACGGGGAGCTGTTTCTT.

The CDR3, as DNA: TGTGCCAGCAAGCTCGACAGTAACTATGGCTACACCTTC. Amino acid sequence: CASKLDSNYGYTF. The chain recombines TRBV6-6 with TRBJ1-2; possible D gene TRBD1, 5 bases. Germline V gives CDR1 MNHNY, CDR2 SVGAGI (reference sequence). The V and J ends lost 7 bases and 1 base respectively, with 10 bases between them. The CDR3 has 13 amino acids.

This clonotype showed up many times. V and J are TRBV2 and TRBJ2-3, with 7 positions matching TRBD2. The CDR3 runs 14 residues. Germline assignment: CDR1 SNHLY and CDR2 FYNNEI. V shed 6 bases and J 1 base; nucleotides not matched to a gene: 4. CDR3 protein: CASRGGDGTDTQYF. In DNA, the CDR3 is TGTGCCAGCAGGGGAGGGGACGGCACAGATACGCAGTATTTT.

In its sample, this clonotype was seen a few times. The chain recombines TRBV11-2 with TRBJ2-1, with D perhaps TRBD1 or TRBD2 (5 bases each). The CDR3 consists of 16 residues. Trimming cost V 2 bases and J 5 bases, with 16 bases left between them. Germline-derived CDR1 and CDR2 are SGHAT and FQNNGV. The CDR3 loop is CASSLMGRRGHNEQFF. The CDR3 DNA reads TGTGCCAGCAGCTTAATGGGACGCCGGGGACACAATGAGCAGTTCTTC.

This clonotype was seen more than once but under ten times. This chain uses TRBV7-8 with TRBJ2-2; D is perhaps TRBD1 (6 bases). This CDR3 region has 19 residues. Germline V CDR1 and CDR2: SGHVS, FQNEAQ. V was pared by 5 bases and J by 4 bases, with 26 bases between. The CDR3 here is CASSHPSLRPGQGTGELFF. The CDR3 DNA follows: TGTGCCAGCAGCCACCCGAGTCTCCGACCGGGACAAGGCACCGGGGAGCTGTTTTTT. The complete variable domain, with remaining parts taken from reference TRBV7-8 and TRBJ2-2, reads GAGVSQSPRYKVAKRGQDVALRCDPISGHVSLFWYQQALGQGPEFLTYFQNEAQLDKSGLPSDRFFAERPEGSVSTLKIQRTQQEDSAVYLCASSHPSLRPGQGTGELFFGEGSRLTVL.

J is TRBJ2-1 and V is TRBV12-5; D remains ambiguous. CDR1 is LGHNT, CDR2 FRNRAP, per germline. Trimming left V 6 bases short and J 6 bases short, with 9 bases between. The CDR3 is 12 amino acids. The CDR3 DNA reads TGTGCTAGTGGCTCCCGTAGCAATGAGCAGTTCTTC. It yields the protein CASGSRSNEQFF.